The next 22 T cell receptor beta chains were all read from a single sample in a study of shared clonotypes between healthy human individuals. This table comes from immunoSEQ multiplex PCR, and its TCRdb copy is limited to in-frame clones, with some not included. This table has about 580,000 clones, about 98% appearing once. Selected positively for CCR7 and CD45RO-negative, naive CD8 cells excluded terminally differentiated effector memory CD45RA+ cells. Material for sequencing was naive CD8+ T cells sorted from blood. These receptors came from a man between 25 and 39 years old in good health.

The chain is built from TRBV14 and TRBJ2-3; 10 bases align to TRBD2. There are 16 residues in the CDR3. Germline trimming cut 3 bases from V and 1 base from J; bases unmatched to any gene: 4. Germline CDR1 and CDR2: SGHDN and FVKESK. In DNA form, the CDR3 reads TGTGCCAGCAGCCACTTCACTAGCGGGGGCACAGATACGCAGTATTTT. Its protein is CASSHFTSGGTDTQYF. Supplemented by reference TRBV14 and TRBJ2-3, the full variable domain reads EAGVTQFPSHSVIEKGQTVTLRCDPISGHDNLYWYRRVMGKEIKFLLHFVKESKQDESGMPNNRFLAERTGGTYSTLKVQPAELEDSGVYFCASSHFTSGGTDTQYFGPGTRLTVL.

The chain recombines TRBV6-6 with TRBJ2-5, with TRBD1 as a possible D gene (6 bases). V was pared by 4 bases and J by 2 bases, with 8 bases between. This CDR3 spans 13 amino acids. Per the germline V gene, CDR1 is MNHNY and CDR2 is SVGAGI (reference sequence). CDR3 in DNA: TGTGCCAGCAGTTCTACAGGGCAAGAGACCCAGTACTTC. Residues: CASSSTGQETQYF.

This sequence joins TRBV27 and TRBJ2-1; TRBD1 matches 7 bases. CDR1 is MNHEY, CDR2 SMNVEV, per germline (reference sequence). The V and J ends lost 4 bases and 2 bases, in that order; junction bases with no gene match: 5. The CDR3 consists of 15 residues. The chain's CDR3 is CASSYRGGAYNEQFF. As DNA, the CDR3 is TGTGCCAGCAGTTACAGAGGGGGCGCCTACAATGAGCAGTTCTTC.

V and J are TRBV7-9 and TRBJ1-4; D is undetermined. CDR3 length: 16 residues. Germline assignment: CDR1 SEHNR and CDR2 FQNEAQ (reference sequence). Between the trimmed V and J ends, which lost 5 bases and 7 bases, there was a span of 20 bases. For the CDR3, the DNA is TGTGCCAGCAGCCGTCGAGGTAGAGGGTCGGGTGAAAAACTGTTTTTT. Translated: CASSRRGRGSGEKLFF.

The rearrangement uses TRBV4-1 and TRBJ1-2; D is unclear. The germline V and J ends were trimmed by 4 bases and 5 bases, with 11 bases remaining between them. CDR3 length: 13 amino acids. Germline CDR1 is MGHRA and CDR2 is YSYEKL. In DNA form, the CDR3 reads TGCGCCAGCAGCCCGGAGGGAGGGTATGGCTACACCTTC. It codes for CASSPEGGYGYTF.

CDR3: CASSIVRGAYNEQFF. CDR3 sequence (DNA): TGTGCCAGTAGTATAGTTCGGGGGGCCTACAATGAGCAGTTCTTC. This chain joins TRBV19 and TRBJ2-1; 7 nucleotides align to TRBD2. The junction had 2 bases not matched to a gene; V was cut back by 1 base and J by 2 bases. Germline CDR1 and CDR2: LNHDA and SQIVND (reference sequence). This CDR3 is built from 15 residues.

This clone was seen only once. The chain has TRBV5-6 and TRBJ2-2, with 9 bases aligning to TRBD2. V was clipped by 4 bases and J by 3 bases; unmatched bases: 7. This CDR3 contains 16 residues. Germline CDR1 and CDR2: SGHDT and YYEEEE. The CDR3 sequence is CASSPVTSGDTGELFF. CDR3 in DNA: TGTGCCAGCAGCCCGGTGACTAGCGGAGACACCGGGGAGCTGTTTTTT.

The J gene is TRBJ1-1, the V gene TRBV5-5, with D unclear. Between the trimmed V and J ends, which lost 4 bases and 11 bases, there was a span of 12 bases. The CDR3 loop spans 11 amino acids. Germline V CDR1 and CDR2: SGHKS, YYEKEE (reference sequence). The CDR3 sequence is CASSSQTDAFF. The CDR3 DNA follows: TGTGCCAGCAGCAGCCAGACGGATGCTTTCTTT.

This chain uses TRBV6-5 with TRBJ1-2, with D unresolved. CDR3 length: 15 residues. V gave up 4 bases and J gave up 8 bases, with 20 bases separating them. The germline gives CDR1 MNHEY, CDR2 SVGAGI. The CDR3 region is CASSSARAPFEGYTF. The CDR3 DNA follows: TGTGCCAGCAGTTCCGCTCGGGCGCCGTTCGAAGGCTACACCTTC.

The J gene is TRBJ2-2, the V gene TRBV13, with D perhaps TRBD1 (6 bases). Trimming removed 4 bases at V and 1 base at J, with 13 bases between. CDR1 and CDR2 from the germline V gene are PRHDT and FYEKMQ (reference sequence). The CDR3 is 16 residues long. The CDR3 nucleotides read TGTGCCAGCAGCTCCTTACAGGGCCGGAACACCGGGGAGCTGTTTTTT. Translation gives CASSSLQGRNTGELFF.

V is TRBV7-2 and J is TRBJ2-3; TRBD2 aligns across 7 bases. This CDR3 is 15 amino acids long. J lost 0 bases, V lost 7 bases, and 7 bases had no gene match. The V gene's germline CDR1 is SGHTA and CDR2 FQGNSA. The CDR3 protein is CASKTSSYSTDTQYF. As DNA, the CDR3 is TGTGCCAGCAAGACTAGCTCTTACAGCACAGATACGCAGTATTTT.

About this clone itself: Distinct nucleotide sequences in the sample also encode this CDR3. The chain joins TRBV7-2 to TRBJ2-7, with D unresolved. The V end was cut by 4 bases, the J end by 0 bases, with 7 bases between. Germline assignment: CDR1 SGHTA and CDR2 FQGNSA. The CDR3 length is 13 residues. This CDR3 is CASSSGGSYEQYF. In DNA, the CDR3 is TGTGCCAGCAGCTCCGGTGGCTCCTACGAGCAGTACTTC.

In this sample, this clone turned up once. The V gene is TRBV6-4, the J gene TRBJ2-6; 7 bases are a match to TRBD1. This CDR3 has 16 residues. Germline V lookup: CDR1 MRHNA, CDR2 SNTAGT. V shed 6 bases and J 0 bases; nucleotides not matched to a gene: 5. The CDR3 reads CASSNRGASGANVLTF. CDR3 sequence (DNA): TGTGCCAGCAGCAACAGGGGAGCCTCTGGGGCCAACGTCCTGACTTTC.

This chain links TRBV29-1 with TRBJ2-1, with 14 bases aligning to TRBD2. V was pared by 2 bases and J by 9 bases, with 6 bases of the junction left unmatched. The germline gives CDR1 SQVTM, CDR2 ANQGSEA. This CDR3 spans 15 amino acids. The CDR3 DNA reads TGCAGCGTTGAACCGGGACTAGCGGGAGCGGGTGAGCAGTTCTTC. Translation gives CSVEPGLAGAGEQFF.

The J gene is TRBJ2-1, the V gene TRBV14, with TRBD2 identical over 7 bases. CDR1 and CDR2 from the germline V gene are SGHDN and FVKESK. Trimming took 6 bases from V and 3 from J; bases not matched to a gene: 14. The CDR3 extends over 17 amino acids. The CDR3 loop reads CASSPKSSTSDYNEQFF. The DNA for the CDR3 is TGTGCCAGCAGTCCTAAGAGTTCTACTAGCGACTACAATGAGCAGTTCTTC.

This chain links TRBV28 with TRBJ1-1; D uncertain. The CDR3 runs 13 residues. The germline V gene has CDR1 MDHEN and CDR2 SYDVKM. Trimming removed 6 bases at V and 11 bases at J, with 19 bases between. CDR3 sequence (DNA): TGTGCCAGCAGAACGACCGATCTGGCCTACGCTTTCTTT. Its translation: CASRTTDLAYAFF. The full variable domain, rest sourced from reference TRBV28 and TRBJ1-1, is DVKVTQSSRYLVKRTGEKVFLECVQDMDHENMFWYRQDPGLGLRLIYFSYDVKMKEKGDIPEGYSVSREKKERFSLILESASTNQTSMYLCASRTTDLAYAFFGQGTRLTVV.

J is TRBJ2-7 and V is TRBV27; 9 bases agree with TRBD1. Trimming removed 5 bases from V and 5 bases from J; junction bases left unmatched: 10. Germline V gene data show CDR1 as MNHEY and CDR2 as SMNVEV (reference sequence). The CDR3 extends over 15 amino acids. CDR3 in amino acids: CASSLQGARDNEQYF. CDR3 in DNA: TGTGCCAGCAGTCTACAGGGGGCCAGGGACAACGAGCAGTACTTC.

The chain links TRBV14 to TRBJ1-1, with TRBD1 matching over 8 bases. The CDR3 is made up of 14 amino acids. V lost 1 base to trimming and J lost 4 bases; unmatched junction nucleotides: 2. Germline-derived CDR1 and CDR2 are SGHDN and FVKESK. CDR3 loop: CASSQVDRATEAFF. In nucleotides, the CDR3 is TGTGCCAGCAGCCAAGTGGACAGGGCCACTGAAGCTTTCTTT.

This chain uses TRBV27 with TRBJ2-1; TRBD2 aligns across 10 bases. Germline V gene data show CDR1 as MNHEY and CDR2 as SMNVEV (reference sequence). CDR3 length equals 16 residues. With 8 bases clipped from V and 9 bases from J, the junction kept 16 bases outside the gene matches. CDR3 DNA sequence: TGTGCCAGCCAGGGGGGGGCAGAGGGACTAGCGTCTGAGCAGTTCTTC. Its protein product is CASQGGAEGLASEQFF.

Details on this clone: The same CDR3 also results from other DNA sequences found in this sample. The gene calls are TRBV6-5 and TRBJ1-1; tentatively, D is TRBD1 (6 bases). CDR3 length: 15 residues. CDR1 is MNHEY and CDR2 is SVGAGI in the germline V gene. V was trimmed by 0 bases and J by 1 base, leaving 9 bases between them. Here the CDR3 DNA reads TGTGCCAGCAGTTACTCTGGACAGAGGAACACTGAAGCTTTCTTT. Amino acids: CASSYSGQRNTEAFF.

The chain carries TRBV7-6 and TRBJ2-3; 12 bases are shared with TRBD2. The CDR3 length is 15 residues. V trimming: 1 base; J trimming: 5 bases; junction bases outside the gene matches: 1. CDR1 SGHVS and CDR2 FNYEAQ come from the germline V gene. For the CDR3, the DNA is TGTGCCAGCAGCTTAGGGACTAGCGGGAAAGATACGCAGTATTTT. It is translated as CASSLGTSGKDTQYF.

This chain joins TRBV5-1 and TRBJ2-1, with D possibly matching TRBD2 (6 bases). V was cut by 3 bases and J by 2 bases, with 18 bases left in between. The CDR3 totals 17 residues. CDR1 and CDR2 (germline): SGHRS, YFSETQ. The CDR3 DNA reads TGCGCCAGCAGCTCCTCCGACGGGGGTCTTGCCTACAATGAGCAGTTCTTC. Translated: CASSSSDGGLAYNEQFF. Filled out from reference TRBV5-1 and TRBJ2-1, the complete variable domain reads KAGVTQTPRYLIKTRGQQVTLSCSPISGHRSVSWYQQTPGQGLQFLFEYFSETQRNKGNFPGRFSGRQFSNSRSEMNVSTLELGDSALYLCASSSSDGGLAYNEQFFGPGTRLTVL.